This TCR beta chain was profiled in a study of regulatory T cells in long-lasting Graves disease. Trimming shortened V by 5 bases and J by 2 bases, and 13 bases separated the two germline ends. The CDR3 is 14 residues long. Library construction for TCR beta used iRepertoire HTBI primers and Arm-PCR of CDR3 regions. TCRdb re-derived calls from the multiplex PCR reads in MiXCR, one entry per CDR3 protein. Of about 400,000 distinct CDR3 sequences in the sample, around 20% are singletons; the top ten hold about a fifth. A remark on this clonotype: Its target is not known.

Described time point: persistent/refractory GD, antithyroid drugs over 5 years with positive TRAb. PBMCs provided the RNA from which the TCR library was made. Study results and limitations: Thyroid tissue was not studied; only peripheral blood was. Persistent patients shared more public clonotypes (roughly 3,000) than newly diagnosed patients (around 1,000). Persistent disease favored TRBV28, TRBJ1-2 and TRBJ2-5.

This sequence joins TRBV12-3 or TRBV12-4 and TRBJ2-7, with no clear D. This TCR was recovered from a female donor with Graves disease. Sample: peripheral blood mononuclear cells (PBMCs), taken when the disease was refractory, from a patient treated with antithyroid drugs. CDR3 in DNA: TGTGCCAGCAGTCCACTCGGCAGCACCTACGAGCAGTACTTC. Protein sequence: CASSPLGSTYEQYF.